This TCR beta chain was sequenced in a study of cytomegalovirus exposure and HLA in healthy donors. Study-wide findings and caveats: Some V segments could not be told apart, so they were left out, TRBV6-2 and TRBV6-3 among them.

PCR amplification relied on 60 Vbeta primers (plus 13 Jbeta primers). Clones were sequenced by immunoSEQ multiplex PCR, and TCRdb holds only the in-frame ones, with some missing. The sample lists about 100,000 clones, under 80% occurring once. This clone showed up just a few times. Its target is not known. This CDR3 spans 15 amino acids. Germline CDR1 reads WSHSY; CDR2 reads SAAADI. The V segment lost 4 bases and the J segment 6 bases; nucleotides outside the gene matches: 7. The clonotype comes from a middle-aged man in good health and CMV-seropositive. The chain has TRBV10-2 and TRBJ2-1, with 9 bases matching TRBD2. Sequenced material: PBMCs. DNA of the CDR3: TGCGCCAGCAGTGGAAGCGGGGGGCCTCTCAATGAGCAGTTCTTC. Residues: CASSGSGGPLNEQFF.